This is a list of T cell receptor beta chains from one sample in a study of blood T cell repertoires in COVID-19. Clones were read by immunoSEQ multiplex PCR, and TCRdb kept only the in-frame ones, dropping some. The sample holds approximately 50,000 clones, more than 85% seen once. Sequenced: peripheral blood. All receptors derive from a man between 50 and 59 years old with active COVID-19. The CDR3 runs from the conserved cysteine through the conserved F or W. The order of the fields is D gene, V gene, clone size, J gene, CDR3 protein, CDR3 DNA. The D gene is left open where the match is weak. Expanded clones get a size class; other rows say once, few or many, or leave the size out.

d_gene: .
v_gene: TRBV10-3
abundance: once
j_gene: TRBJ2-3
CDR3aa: CAISETRDTQYF
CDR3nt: TGTGCCATCAGTGAGACCCGGGATACGCAGTATTTT

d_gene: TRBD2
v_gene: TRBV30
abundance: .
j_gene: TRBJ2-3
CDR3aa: CAWSSGLAGVHGTDTQYF
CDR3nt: TGTGCCTGGTCTTCGGGACTAGCGGGAGTTCACGGCACAGATACGCAGTATTTT

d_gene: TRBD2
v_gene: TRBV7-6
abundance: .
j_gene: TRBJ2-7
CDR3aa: CASSQFTSGSSYEQYF
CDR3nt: TGTGCCAGCAGCCAATTCACTAGCGGGAGCTCCTACGAGCAGTACTTC

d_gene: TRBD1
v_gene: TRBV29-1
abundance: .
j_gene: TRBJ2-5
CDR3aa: CSTSGTVQETQYF
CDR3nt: TGCAGCACCTCCGGGACAGTCCAAGAGACCCAGTACTTC

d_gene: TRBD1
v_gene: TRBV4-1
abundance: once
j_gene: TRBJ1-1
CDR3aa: CASSQYDRGKDEAFF
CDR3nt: TGCGCCAGCAGCCAATACGACAGGGGAAAAGATGAAGCTTTCTTT

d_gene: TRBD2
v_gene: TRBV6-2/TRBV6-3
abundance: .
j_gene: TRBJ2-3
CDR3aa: CASSYGGGGAQYF
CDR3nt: TGTGCCAGCAGTTACGGCGGCGGGGGAGCGCAGTATTTT

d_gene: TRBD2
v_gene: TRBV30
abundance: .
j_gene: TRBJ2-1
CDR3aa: CAWGPLSGGFKKQFF
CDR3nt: TGTGCCTGGGGGCCCCTTTCGGGAGGGTTTAAGAAGCAGTTCTTC

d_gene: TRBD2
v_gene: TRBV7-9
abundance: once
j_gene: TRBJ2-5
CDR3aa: CASSSDLAASQETQYF
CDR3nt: TGTGCCAGCAGCTCAGATCTAGCGGCTAGCCAAGAGACCCAGTACTTC

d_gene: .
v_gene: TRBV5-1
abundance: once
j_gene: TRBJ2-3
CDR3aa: CASSFLLRTDTQYF
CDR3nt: TGCGCCAGCAGCTTCCTCCTCAGGACAGATACGCAGTATTTT

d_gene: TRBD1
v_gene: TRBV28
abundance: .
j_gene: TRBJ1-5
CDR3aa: CASRAGQGGGQPQHF
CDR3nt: TGTGCCAGCAGAGCAGGACAGGGAGGGGGTCAGCCCCAGCATTTT

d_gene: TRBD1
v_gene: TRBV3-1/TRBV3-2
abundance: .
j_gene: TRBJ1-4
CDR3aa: CASSQEWDRDEKLFF
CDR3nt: TGTGCCAGCAGCCAAGAGTGGGACAGGGACGAAAAACTGTTTTTT

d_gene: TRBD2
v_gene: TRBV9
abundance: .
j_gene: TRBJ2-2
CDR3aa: CASSDPWGGNTGELFF
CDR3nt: TGTGCCAGCAGCGACCCGTGGGGGGGGAACACCGGGGAGCTGTTTTTT

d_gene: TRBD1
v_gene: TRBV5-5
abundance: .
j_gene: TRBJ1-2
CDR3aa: CASSLGDSYGYTF
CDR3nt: TGTGCCAGCAGCTTGGGGGACAGCTATGGCTACACCTTC

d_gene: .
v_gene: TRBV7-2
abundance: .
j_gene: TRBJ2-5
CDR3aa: CASSFGGRGETQYF
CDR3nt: TGTGCCAGCAGCTTCGGCGGTAGGGGGGAGACCCAGTACTTC

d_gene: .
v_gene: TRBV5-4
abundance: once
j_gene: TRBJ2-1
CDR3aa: CASSPGGGHHNEQFF
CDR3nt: TGTGCCAGCAGCCCCGGAGGGGGCCACCACAATGAGCAGTTCTTC

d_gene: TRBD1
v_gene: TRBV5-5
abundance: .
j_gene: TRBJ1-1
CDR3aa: CASSSIRTGGNTEAFF
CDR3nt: TGTGCCAGCAGCTCTATCCGTACAGGGGGAAACACTGAAGCTTTCTTT

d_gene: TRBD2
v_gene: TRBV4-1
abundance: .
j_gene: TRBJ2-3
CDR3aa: CASSHSGPRTDTQYF
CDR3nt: TGCGCCAGCAGCCATAGCGGGCCCCGCACAGATACGCAGTATTTT

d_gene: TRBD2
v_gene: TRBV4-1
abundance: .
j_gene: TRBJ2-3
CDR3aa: CASSVSGGMIGDTQYF
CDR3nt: TGCGCCAGCAGCGTATCCGGGGGGATGATAGGAGATACGCAGTATTTT

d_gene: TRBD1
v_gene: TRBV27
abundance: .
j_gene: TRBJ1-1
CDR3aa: CASKIIDRGTEAFF
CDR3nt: TGTGCCAGCAAAATCATCGACAGGGGCACTGAAGCTTTCTTT

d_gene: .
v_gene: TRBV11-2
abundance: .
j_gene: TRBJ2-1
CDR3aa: CASSLDLNEQFF
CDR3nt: TGTGCCAGCAGCTTAGATTTAAATGAGCAGTTCTTC

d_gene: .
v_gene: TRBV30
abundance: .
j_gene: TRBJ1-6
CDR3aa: CAWSGQADSPLHF
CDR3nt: TGTGCCTGGAGTGGACAGGCGGATTCACCCCTCCACTTT

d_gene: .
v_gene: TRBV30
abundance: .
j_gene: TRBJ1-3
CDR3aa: CAWSGSGNTIYF
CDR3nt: TGTGCCTGGAGCGGCTCTGGAAACACCATATATTTT

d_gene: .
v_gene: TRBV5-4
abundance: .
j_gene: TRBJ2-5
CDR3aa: CASSSYSGQETQYF
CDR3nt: TGTGCCAGCAGCTCTTATTCGGGACAAGAGACCCAGTACTTC

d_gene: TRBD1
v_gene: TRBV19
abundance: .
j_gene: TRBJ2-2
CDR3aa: CASRTGYTGELFF
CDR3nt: TGTGCCAGCCGGACAGGTTACACCGGGGAGCTGTTTTTT

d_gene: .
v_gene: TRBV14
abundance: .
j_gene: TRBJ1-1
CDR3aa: CASGKDGGASEAFF
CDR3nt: TGTGCCAGCGGAAAGGACGGGGGGGCTAGTGAAGCTTTCTTT

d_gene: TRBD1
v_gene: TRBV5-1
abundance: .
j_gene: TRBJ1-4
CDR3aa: CASSQGQLATNEKLFF
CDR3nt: TGCGCCAGCAGCCAGGGACAGCTTGCAACTAATGAAAAACTGTTTTTT

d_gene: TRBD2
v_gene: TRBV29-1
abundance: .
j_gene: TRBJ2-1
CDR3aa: CSVSIGTSGNEQFF
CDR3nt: TGCAGCGTTTCCATCGGGACTAGCGGCAATGAGCAGTTCTTC

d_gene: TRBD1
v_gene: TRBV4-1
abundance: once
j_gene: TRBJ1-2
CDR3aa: CASSQAGGRSYGYTF
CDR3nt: TGCGCCAGCAGCCAAGCAGGGGGGAGAAGCTATGGCTACACCTTC

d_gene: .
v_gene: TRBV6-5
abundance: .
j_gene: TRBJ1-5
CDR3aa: CASRRGAGQPQHF
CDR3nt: TGTGCCAGCCGGCGGGGGGCGGGTCAGCCCCAGCATTTT

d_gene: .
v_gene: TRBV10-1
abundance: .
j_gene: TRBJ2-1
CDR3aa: CASSDDLGGQFF
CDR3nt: TGCGCCAGCAGTGACGACTTGGGGGGGCAGTTCTTC

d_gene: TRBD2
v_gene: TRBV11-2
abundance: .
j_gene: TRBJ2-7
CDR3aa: CASTSVSGGYEQYF
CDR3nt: TGTGCCAGCACCAGCGTTTCCGGGGGGTACGAGCAGTACTTC

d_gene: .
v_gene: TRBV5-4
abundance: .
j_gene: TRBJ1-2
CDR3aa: CASSLGGPNWGYTF
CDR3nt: TGTGCCAGCAGCTTGGGGGGGCCCAACTGGGGCTACACCTTC

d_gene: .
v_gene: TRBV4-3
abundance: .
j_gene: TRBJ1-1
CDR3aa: CASSQQGGNTEAFF
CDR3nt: TGCGCCAGCAGCCAACAGGGAGGGAACACTGAAGCTTTCTTT

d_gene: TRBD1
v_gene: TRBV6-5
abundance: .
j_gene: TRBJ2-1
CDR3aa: CASSYSKGANEQFF
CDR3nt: TGTGCCAGCAGTTACTCGAAGGGGGCCAATGAGCAGTTCTTC

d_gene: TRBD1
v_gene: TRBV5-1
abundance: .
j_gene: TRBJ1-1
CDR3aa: CASSAGQGRTEAFF
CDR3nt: TGCGCCAGCAGCGCCGGACAGGGAAGAACTGAAGCTTTCTTT

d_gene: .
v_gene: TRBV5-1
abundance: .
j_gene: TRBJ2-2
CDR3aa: CASSESPEGELFF
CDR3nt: TGCGCCAGCAGCGAGTCACCCGAAGGGGAGCTGTTTTTT

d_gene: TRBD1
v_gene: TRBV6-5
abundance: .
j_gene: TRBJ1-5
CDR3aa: CASETGLGPQHF
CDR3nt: TGTGCCAGCGAGACAGGGTTGGGGCCCCAGCATTTT

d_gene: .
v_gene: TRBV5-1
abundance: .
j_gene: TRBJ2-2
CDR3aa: CASSLETGNTGELFF
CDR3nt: TGCGCCAGCAGCTTGGAAACAGGAAACACCGGGGAGCTGTTTTTT

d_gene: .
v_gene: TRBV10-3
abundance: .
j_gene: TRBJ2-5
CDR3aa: CAISGSEAETQYF
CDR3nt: TGTGCCATCAGCGGCTCGGAGGCGGAGACCCAGTACTTC

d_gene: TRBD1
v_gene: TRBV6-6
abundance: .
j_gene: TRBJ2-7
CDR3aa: CASSYSKGQETYEQYF
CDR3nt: TGTGCCAGCAGTTACTCGAAGGGACAGGAGACATACGAGCAGTACTTC

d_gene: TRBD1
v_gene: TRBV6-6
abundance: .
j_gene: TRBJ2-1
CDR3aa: CASSRSGTGGGYSYNEQFF
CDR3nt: TGTGCCAGCAGCCGATCCGGGACAGGGGGTGGGTACTCCTACAATGAGCAGTTCTTC

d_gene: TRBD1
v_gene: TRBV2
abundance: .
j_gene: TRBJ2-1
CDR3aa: CASSEEGQGNNEQFF
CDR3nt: TGTGCCAGCAGTGAAGAGGGACAGGGGAACAATGAGCAGTTCTTC

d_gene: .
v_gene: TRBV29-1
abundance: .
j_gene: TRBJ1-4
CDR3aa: CSVGWGGPNEKLFF
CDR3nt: TGCAGCGTTGGATGGGGAGGGCCTAATGAAAAACTGTTTTTT

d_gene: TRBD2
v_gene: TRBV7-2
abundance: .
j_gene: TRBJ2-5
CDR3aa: CASSTASGMVGTQYF
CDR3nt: TGTGCCAGCAGCACCGCTAGCGGGATGGTGGGGACCCAGTACTTC

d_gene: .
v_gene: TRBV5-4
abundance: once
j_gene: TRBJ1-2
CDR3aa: CASSSTGQIGYGYTF
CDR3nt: TGTGCCAGCAGCTCCACAGGGCAGATCGGCTATGGCTACACCTTC

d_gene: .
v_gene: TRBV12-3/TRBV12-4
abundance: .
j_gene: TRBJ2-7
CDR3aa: CASSLGLGGEQYF
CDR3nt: TGTGCCAGCAGTTTAGGTTTGGGGGGCGAGCAGTACTTC

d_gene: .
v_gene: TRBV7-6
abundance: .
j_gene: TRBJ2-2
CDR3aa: CASSLTTGGAGINTGELFF
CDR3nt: TGTGCCAGCAGCTTAACGACGGGTGGGGCAGGGATTAACACCGGGGAGCTGTTTTTT

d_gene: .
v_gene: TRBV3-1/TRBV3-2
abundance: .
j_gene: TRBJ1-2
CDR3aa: CASSQSGLHYGYTF
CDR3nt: TGTGCCAGCAGCCAATCAGGGCTACACTATGGCTACACCTTC

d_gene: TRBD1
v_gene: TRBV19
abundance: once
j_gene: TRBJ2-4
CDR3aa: CASSTGGGNIQYF
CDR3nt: TGTGCCAGTAGTACAGGGGGCGGAAACATTCAGTACTTC